Below, 27 T cell receptor beta chains from the same sample are listed, as sequenced in a study of blood T cell repertoires in COVID-19. The method was immunoSEQ multiplex PCR; TCRdb's version includes in-frame clones alone and lacks a portion of them. Altogether around 470,000 clones are present, 80% to 95% being singletons, with the ten largest covering 0.6%. The sequenced sample was PBMCs or T cells enriched from blood (not recorded which). These receptors came from a man younger than 35 who had recovered from COVID-19.

The chain links TRBV2 to TRBJ1-2, with 7 nucleotides matching TRBD1. Trimming cost V 10 bases and J 3 bases; bases outside gene matches: 11. The CDR3 extends over 14 amino acids. CDR1 and CDR2 (germline): SNHLY, FYNNEI. This CDR3 reads CATSRDRQYYGYTF. CDR3 DNA sequence: TGTGCCACCTCCCGGGACAGACAATACTATGGCTACACCTTC.

V gene TRBV2 combines with J gene TRBJ2-2, with 7 bases that match TRBD1. The germline V gene encodes CDR1 SNHLY and CDR2 FYNNEI. The CDR3 covers 16 residues. V lost 11 bases, J lost 0 bases, and 12 bases stayed unmatched. The CDR3 loop is CARQRPGQPNTGELFF. CDR3 DNA: TGTGCCCGCCAGCGTCCGGGACAGCCGAACACCGGGGAGCTGTTTTTT.

V gene TRBV11-1 combines with J gene TRBJ2-7, with 9 bases lining up with TRBD2. Germline CDR1 and CDR2: SGHAT and FQDESV (reference sequence). This CDR3 region has 14 residues. Trimming took 9 bases from V and 2 from J; bases not matched to a gene: 8. CDR3 DNA: TGTGCCAGTCGCAAATTAGCGGGGGCCTACGAGCAGTACTTC. Translated, it gives CASRKLAGAYEQYF.

V usage is TRBV9 and J usage is TRBJ1-5; D remains ambiguous. Germline lookup yields CDR1 SGDLS and CDR2 YYNGEE. The CDR3 has 15 residues. V lost 0 bases to trimming and J lost 6 bases, with 13 bases between them. The DNA of the CDR3 is TGTGCCAGCAGCGTAGGTCCATACTACCCTCAGCCCCAGCATTTT. It yields the protein CASSVGPYYPQPQHF.

The CDR3 coding sequence is TGTGCCAGCAGCGGAAAAAGAAACAGGGTATCGGACACTGAAGCTTTCTTT. This encodes CASSGKRNRVSDTEAFF. The genes are TRBV9 and TRBJ1-1, with D possibly being TRBD1 (6 bases). With 3 bases removed from V and 3 bases from J, the gap between germline ends came to 21 bases. The CDR3 contains 17 residues. Germline CDR1 is SGDLS and CDR2 is YYNGEE.

This clone was seen a single time. The chain carries TRBV9 and TRBJ2-5, with 9 bases fitting TRBD2. Germline assignment: CDR1 SGDLS and CDR2 YYNGEE. This CDR3 spans 15 amino acids. V shed 0 bases, J shed 5 bases, and the junction held 5 bases outside the gene matches. CDR3 coding DNA: TGTGCCAGCAGCGTAGACGCGGGGGGGAGGGAGACCCAGTACTTC. Protein: CASSVDAGGRETQYF.

This clone was counted a single time. V is TRBV19 and J is TRBJ2-7; TRBD2 aligns across 9 bases. Germline trimming cut 4 bases from V and 4 bases from J; bases unmatched to any gene: 8. The CDR3 totals 15 residues. The germline CDR1 and CDR2 sequences are LNHDA and SQIVND (reference sequence). In nucleotides, the CDR3 is TGTGCCAGTAGTAGGTTTCTAGCGGGATCTTACGAGCAGTACTTC. Protein product: CASSRFLAGSYEQYF.

The chain's CDR3 is CASSASLVNTGELFF. The CDR3 DNA follows: TGTGCCAGCAGCGCCTCACTCGTGAACACCGGGGAGCTGTTTTTT. V is TRBV7-3 and J is TRBJ2-2, with unresolved D. V gave up 5 bases and J gave up 1 base, with 11 bases separating them. The CDR3 covers 15 residues. Germline values: CDR1 SGHTA, CDR2 FQGTGA. Together with reference TRBV7-3 and TRBJ2-2, the CDR3 gives the full variable domain: GAGVSQTPSNKVTEKGKYVELRCDPISGHTALYWYRQSLGQGPEFLIYFQGTGAADDSGLPNDRFFAVRPEGSVSTLKIQRTERGDSAVYLCASSASLVNTGELFFGEGSRLTVL.

V and J are TRBV12-3 or TRBV12-4 and TRBJ2-7; D remains unclear. The CDR3 is 11 residues long. The V and J ends lost 3 bases and 6 bases respectively, with 6 bases between them. Here the CDR3 reads CASSLWSEQYF. The CDR3 DNA sequence: TGTGCCAGCAGTTTGTGGAGCGAGCAGTACTTC.

CDR3 bases: TGTGCCAGCAGTCGTATACAGGGTTCCTACGAGCAGTACTTC. Protein sequence: CASSRIQGSYEQYF. This chain uses TRBV28 with TRBJ2-7; D perhaps matches TRBD1 (6 bases). CDR3 length: 14 amino acids. With 5 bases removed from V and 1 base from J, the gap between germline ends came to 12 bases. In germline, CDR1 is MDHEN, CDR2 SYDVKM.

This sequence joins TRBV2 and TRBJ2-3; 16 nucleotides agree with TRBD2. With V trimmed by 4 bases and J by 4 bases, 5 bases remained unmatched. CDR1 is SNHLY and CDR2 is FYNNEI in the germline V gene. The CDR3 runs to 17 residues. The CDR3: CASSAGTSGRAADTQYF. The DNA of the CDR3 is TGTGCCAGCAGTGCTGGGACTAGCGGGAGGGCGGCAGATACGCAGTATTTT. Based on the CDR3 plus reference TRBV2 and TRBJ2-3, the full variable domain is EPEVTQTPSHQVTQMGQEVILRCVPISNHLYFYWYRQILGQKVEFLVSFYNNEISEKSEIFDDQFSVERPDGSNFTLKIRSTKLEDSAMYFCASSAGTSGRAADTQYFGPGTRLTVL.

There are many counts of this clone. The chain recombines TRBV6-5 with TRBJ2-3, with D possibly matching TRBD1 (6 bases). The CDR3 contains 15 residues. Germline CDR1 and CDR2: MNHEY and SVGAGI. Trimming removed 2 bases from V and 3 bases from J, with 12 bases in between. The CDR3 DNA sequence: TGTGCCAGCAGTTACGGGTCAGGGGATACAGATACGCAGTATTTT. This translates into CASSYGSGDTDTQYF.

The gene calls are TRBV2 and TRBJ1-1; D is perhaps TRBD1 (6 bases). The CDR3 has 17 amino acids. V shed 0 bases and J shed 1 base, with 15 bases lying between them. The germline V gene encodes CDR1 SNHLY and CDR2 FYNNEI. The CDR3 region is CASSEAVLDSTNTEAFF. The DNA of the CDR3 is TGTGCCAGCAGTGAAGCGGTCCTGGACAGCACGAACACTGAAGCTTTCTTT.

The V call is TRBV19, the J call TRBJ2-3, with 8 bases identical to TRBD1. V lost 4 bases to trimming and J lost 4 bases; unmatched junction nucleotides: 4. The CDR3 has 14 residues. Germline CDR1 reads LNHDA; CDR2 reads SQIVND (reference sequence). The CDR3 loop is CASSTQGGADTQYF. The CDR3 DNA is TGTGCCAGTAGTACACAGGGGGGTGCAGATACGCAGTATTTT.

The rearrangement uses TRBV6-5 and TRBJ1-1; D is perhaps TRBD1 (5 bases). CDR1 is MNHEY, CDR2 SVGAGI, per germline. V lost 5 bases to trimming and J lost 0 bases, with 13 bases between them. The CDR3 spans 15 residues. The DNA for the CDR3 is TGTGCCAGCAGTCGAGTTGGGGGGATGAACACTGAAGCTTTCTTT. As protein: CASSRVGGMNTEAFF.

The chain has TRBV2 and TRBJ1-5, with 10 bases fitting TRBD1. CDR3 length equals 15 residues. V shed 11 bases, J shed 6 bases, and the junction held 13 bases outside the gene matches. The germline gives CDR1 SNHLY, CDR2 FYNNEI. In DNA form, the CDR3 reads TGTGCCTCCGAGCTAGGGACAGGGGCGGGTCAGCCCCAGCATTTT. Protein product: CASELGTGAGQPQHF.

In this sample, this clone turned up once. The chain links TRBV30 to TRBJ2-1, with TRBD2 matching over 8 bases. With 1 base clipped from V and 6 bases from J, the junction kept 2 bases outside the gene matches. The CDR3 is 13 amino acids. Germline loops: CDR1 GTSNPN, CDR2 SVGIG (reference sequence). CDR3 in DNA: TGTGCCTGGAGTGAGCTAGCGGGCAATGAGCAGTTCTTC. Translation: CAWSELAGNEQFF.

The chain is built from TRBV28 and TRBJ1-2; D is perhaps TRBD1 (5 bases). The V and J ends lost 6 bases and 8 bases respectively, with 19 bases between them. This CDR3 has 14 amino acids. Germline V lookup: CDR1 MDHEN, CDR2 SYDVKM. The CDR3 sequence is CASRKSTVLRGYTF. CDR3 bases: TGTGCCAGCAGGAAATCGACAGTCCTTAGGGGCTACACCTTC.

The chain employs TRBV19 and TRBJ2-5, with a possible D match to TRBD2 (6 bases). This CDR3 contains 14 residues. Per the germline V gene, CDR1 is LNHDA and CDR2 is SQIVND (reference sequence). Deletions cut 5 bases from V and 5 bases from J, with 15 bases between. CDR3 in amino acids: CASSETTREETQYF. The CDR3 DNA is TGTGCCAGTAGTGAAACGACTAGGGAGGAGACCCAGTACTTC.

The J gene is TRBJ2-7, the V gene TRBV11-2, with 7 bases lining up with TRBD2. J gave up 5 bases and V 8 bases, and 9 bases lay outside the gene matches. The CDR3 has 13 residues. The germline V gene encodes CDR1 SGHAT and CDR2 FQNNGV. The CDR3 here is CASGPREYDEQYF. The CDR3 region has the DNA TGTGCCAGCGGCCCGCGGGAGTACGACGAGCAGTACTTC. Filled out from reference TRBV11-2 and TRBJ2-7, the complete variable domain reads EAGVAQSPRYKIIEKRQSVAFWCNPISGHATLYWYQQILGQGPKLLIQFQNNGVVDDSQLPKDRFSAERLKGVDSTLKIQPAKLEDSAVYLCASGPREYDEQYFGPGTRLTVT.

V and J are TRBV6-5 and TRBJ1-2, with a weak D call TRBD1 (6 bases). Germline V gene data show CDR1 as MNHEY and CDR2 as SVGAGI. V lost 10 bases to trimming and J lost 3 bases, with 12 bases between them. CDR3 length equals 12 residues. CDR3 protein: CATRGKHYGYTF. CDR3 bases: TGTGCCACAAGGGGGAAGCACTATGGCTACACCTTC.

Note on this clone: One end of the junction is discordant with germline, which a read error may explain. This chain connects TRBV19 to TRBJ2-7, with D possibly being TRBD2 (6 bases). The V gene's germline CDR1 is LNHDA and CDR2 SQIVND (reference sequence). The CDR3 covers 15 residues. CDR3 sequence reads: CASRLSGLGNYGQYF. The DNA for the CDR3 is TGTGCCAGTCGTCTCTCGGGACTTGGAAATTACGGGCAGTACTTC.

In its sample, this clone was seen once. The V gene is TRBV10-1, the J gene TRBJ2-1; 14 bases map to TRBD2. The ends lost 8 bases at V and 1 base at J; junction bases unmatched: 16. CDR1 and CDR2 (germline): WNHNN, SYGVQD (reference sequence). The CDR3 contains 20 residues. In DNA, the CDR3 is TGCGCCAGCGATATAAAATATAACGGGACTAGCGGGAGTTCCTACAATGAGCAGTTCTTC. As protein: CASDIKYNGTSGSSYNEQFF.

The gene calls are TRBV11-3 and TRBJ2-1; 8 nucleotides match TRBD1. The CDR3 contains 16 residues. Germline V gives CDR1 SGHNT, CDR2 YENEEA. V lost 5 bases and J lost 0; bases outside the gene matches: 6. In nucleotides, the CDR3 is TGTGCCAGCAGCCAACGACAGGGGAGCTCCTACAATGAGCAGTTCTTC. Residues: CASSQRQGSSYNEQFF.

The rearrangement links TRBV5-1 to TRBJ1-3; D is possibly TRBD1 (5 bases). Germline-derived CDR1 and CDR2 are SGHRS and YFSETQ. The CDR3 is 16 amino acids. V dropped 6 bases and J dropped 0 bases, with 16 bases sitting between them. This CDR3 reads CASNPGQVSSGNTIYF. Written as DNA, the CDR3 is TGCGCCAGCAATCCAGGGCAGGTTAGCTCTGGAAACACCATATATTTT.

The V and J genes are TRBV7-8 and TRBJ2-1, with 7 bases aligning to TRBD1. The CDR3 covers 17 residues. Germline V gene sequence: CDR1 SGHVS, CDR2 FQNEAQ. Unmatched junction bases numbered 14, after V lost 5 bases and J lost 4 bases. The chain's CDR3 is CASSGPGQEIVYNEQFF. The CDR3 DNA follows: TGTGCCAGCAGCGGCCCTGGACAGGAGATAGTTTACAATGAGCAGTTCTTC.

The rearrangement joins TRBV27 to TRBJ1-5; possibly TRBD1 for D (5 bases). V dropped 4 bases and J dropped 8 bases, with 15 bases sitting between them. CDR3 size: 14 residues. Germline-derived CDR1 and CDR2 are MNHEY and SMNVEV (reference sequence). CDR3 in amino acids: CASSSAGLQEPQHF. In DNA, the CDR3 is TGTGCCAGCAGTTCGGCAGGGCTCCAGGAGCCCCAGCATTTT.